The next 5 T cell receptor beta chains were all read from a single sample in a study of patients and donors after allogeneic stem cell transplantation. MiXCR, run by TCRdb on the RT-PCR reads, gives a single entry per CDR3 protein. The repertoire holds roughly 960,000 distinct CDR3 sequences, with roughly 17% as singletons. The specimen sequenced was blood, either unsorted or a sorted T cell fraction (not recorded which). The source is a human donor who was either an allogeneic HSCT recipient or a stem cell or donor lymphocyte infusion donor (not recorded which). It is not recorded whose cells these are; they may come from a transplant donor.

This clonotype was found many times. The rearrangement links TRBV20-1 to TRBJ2-7, with D maybe TRBD2 (5 bases). There are 17 residues in the CDR3. Germline V CDR1 and CDR2: DFQATT, SNEGSKA (reference sequence). Trimming removed 0 bases from V and 1 base from J, with 19 bases in between. The CDR3 reads CSAREVGRVHYSYEQYF. DNA of the CDR3: TGCAGTGCTAGAGAGGTCGGGCGGGTCCACTATTCCTACGAGCAGTACTTC.

The gene calls are TRBV2 and TRBJ2-1, with 9 positions matching TRBD1. Losses at the gene ends were 4 bases for V and 5 bases for J; bases not matched to a gene: 6. This CDR3 contains 15 residues. CDR1 is SNHLY, CDR2 FYNNEI, per germline. DNA for the CDR3: TGTGCCAGCAGTGGGGGGGACAGGGACCACAATGAGCAGTTCTTC. Its protein product is CASSGGDRDHNEQFF.

This clonotype was found once. This chain uses TRBV6-1 with TRBJ2-7; 10 bases match TRBD2. V was clipped by 6 bases and J by 7 bases; unmatched bases: 12. From germline, CDR1 is MNHNS and CDR2 SASEGT. The CDR3 length is 15 residues. CDR3 residues: CASSSAGLAPVEQYF. The CDR3 DNA is TGTGCCAGCAGCTCGGCGGGACTAGCGCCCGTGGAGCAGTACTTC.

CDR3 residues: CASTFRDRVYEQYF. The DNA for the CDR3 is TGTGCCAGCACCTTTAGGGACAGGGTCTACGAGCAGTACTTC. The rearrangement joins TRBV6-1 to TRBJ2-7, with TRBD1 matching 9 bases. With V trimmed by 7 bases and J by 3 bases, 7 bases remained unmatched. Germline CDR1 MNHNS, CDR2 SASEGT. The CDR3 has 14 residues.

The chain is built from TRBV6-1 and TRBJ2-7; 7 nucleotides match TRBD2. This CDR3 is 15 amino acids long. Trimming cost V 2 bases and J 9 bases; bases outside gene matches: 13. Germline V gives CDR1 MNHNS, CDR2 SASEGT. The CDR3 DNA is TGTGCCAGCAGTGAACTCGTGACTAGCAACACGGGGCAGTACTTC. Translated: CASSELVTSNTGQYF.